Listed below are T cell receptor beta chains from one sample, sequenced in a study of cytomegalovirus exposure and HLA in healthy donors. The repertoire was sequenced with immunoSEQ multiplex PCR; TCRdb's copy has only in-frame clones and lacks some. The table includes about 190,000 clones, 79% detected once. Material: PBMCs. The receptors originated from a woman between 18 and 29 years old in good health and CMV-seronegative. CDR3s include the opening cysteine and the closing phenylalanine or tryptophan. The D gene is left open where the match is weak. A clone size is listed for some rows: how often the clone was seen (once, few, many), or a class if it is expanded.

>TRBJ2-1|TRBV6-5|NA|NA
CASSSPLAGWNEQFF
TGTGCCAGCAGTTCCCCACTGGCGGGATGGAATGAGCAGTTCTTC
>TRBJ2-1|TRBV14|NA|NA
CASSRALGLDHNEQFF
TGTGCCAGCAGCCGTGCCCTGGGACTTGACCACAATGAGCAGTTCTTC
>TRBJ2-1|TRBV29-1|NA|NA
CSVESSRFF
TGCAGCGTTGAAAGTAGCCGGTTCTTC
>TRBJ2-1|TRBV28|NA|NA
CATRLAGAGNEQFF
TGTGCCACCCGCCTGGCAGGGGCCGGGAATGAGCAGTTCTTC
>TRBJ1-1|TRBV28|once|TRBD1
CASSSRDRGVTEAFF
TGTGCCAGCAGTTCCCGGGACAGGGGTGTCACTGAAGCTTTCTTT
>TRBJ2-5|TRBV19|NA|TRBD1
CASSTTGAGTQYF
TGTGCCAGTAGTACCACAGGGGCTGGGACCCAGTACTTC
>TRBJ2-2|TRBV6-6|once|NA
CASNRRDTGELFF
TGTGCCAGCAATAGACGGGACACCGGGGAGCTGTTTTTT
>TRBJ1-5|TRBV19|NA|NA
CATSDSLNQPQHF
TGTGCCACTTCGGACAGCCTCAATCAGCCCCAGCATTTT
>TRBJ2-7|TRBV6-1|NA|TRBD1
CASTPGTGGWEQYF
TGTGCCAGCACTCCCGGGACAGGGGGCTGGGAGCAGTACTTC
>TRBJ1-1|TRBV6-6|NA|NA
CAGSLQGRSMNTEAFF
TGTGCCGGCAGCCTCCAGGGTCGAAGCATGAACACTGAAGCTTTCTTT
>TRBJ2-3|TRBV28|NA|TRBD2
CASSLSRGGGDTQYF
TGTGCCAGCAGTTTATCGCGGGGGGGCGGAGATACGCAGTATTTT
>TRBJ1-6|TRBV10-3|few|NA
CATKVLENSPLHF
TGTGCCACTAAGGTACTAGAGAATTCACCCCTCCACTTT
>TRBJ2-3|TRBV4-1|once|NA
CASSQVSRRDTDTQYF
TGCGCCAGCAGCCAAGTATCCCGTCGGGACACAGATACGCAGTATTTT
>TRBJ2-2|TRBV2|NA|TRBD1
CASSLGQGNTGELFF
TGTGCCAGCAGCCTGGGACAGGGCAACACCGGGGAGCTGTTTTTT
>TRBJ2-3|TRBV7-2|NA|NA
CASSKQGNTDTQYF
TGTGCCAGCAGCAAACAGGGTAACACAGATACGCAGTATTTT
>TRBJ1-5|TRBV30|NA|NA
CAWSVTAGAGEPQHF
TGTGCCTGGAGCGTCACCGCGGGGGCTGGTGAGCCCCAGCATTTT
>TRBJ2-7|TRBV7-9|NA|NA
CSSSPSGVSYEQYF
TGTTCCAGCAGCCCCTCCGGGGTGTCCTACGAGCAGTACTTC
>TRBJ1-3|TRBV29-1|NA|TRBD1
CSVVGTGEGGTIYF
TGCAGCGTTGTTGGGACAGGGGAAGGCGGCACCATATATTTT
>TRBJ2-5|TRBV5-1|NA|TRBD1
CASSLLGQGETQYF
TGCGCCAGCAGCTTGCTGGGACAGGGAGAGACCCAGTACTTC